This TCR beta chain was captured in a study of T cells in Graves' hyperthyroidism and ophthalmopathy (dated by TCRdb to between 2018 and 2021). Concerning the study at large: Peripheral blood samples were taken at initial diagnosis, before any treatment was given. TCR V-J signatures able to tell the groups apart were searched for in a discovery cohort of about a hundred patients, of whom under 45 had Graves' ophthalmopathy and roughly 57 had stable Graves' hyperthyroidism. After blood sampling, hyperthyroidism patients were treated with methimazole at a starting dose of 30 mg daily, and ophthalmopathy patients were treated with high-dose intravenous methylprednisolone. TCR Vbeta CDR3 sequencing of around 130 peripheral blood samples (fewer than 45 ophthalmopathy, about 80 hyperthyroidism and some 17 progressor patients) is reported in the paper. Whether ophthalmopathy could be predicted prospectively was tested in an independent validation cohort made up of 18 to 20 hyperthyroidism patients plus 17 patients who later progressed to ophthalmopathy. In roughly six Graves' hyperthyroidism patients, the study also compared T-cell repertoires from thyroid tissue with T-cell repertoires from blood. The 100 discovery patients were randomly divided into training and test sets at a 7:3 ratio. Study-wide findings and limitations: Most expanded thyroid clonotypes (frequency above 0.001) were also detected in blood, suggesting blood repertoires may reflect thyroid immune responses. Sample size was not statistically predetermined, and blinding of investigators to group allocation was not performed. Ophthalmopathy was separated from stable hyperthyroidism by a 13 V-J signature model, with over 85% sensitivity and about 81% specificity obtained in cross-validation and 80%/75% obtained in testing. In validation, the model predicted progression to ophthalmopathy a median of 6.5 months before onset, with roughly 68% sensitivity and about 72% specificity.

Amplification of TCR beta CDR3 regions was carried out from RNA transcripts. The first round of RT-PCR for the TCR CDR3 was performed with the HTBI primer set and the Qiagen OneStep RT-PCR kit. The libraries were constructed in a second round of multiplex PCR and then size-selected and purified. The libraries were sequenced on an Illumina HiSeq2000 using paired-end 100 bp reads. In the paper's pipeline: SOAPnuke was used to process the raw data, with reads discarded if the reads contained adapters or uncalled bases, had a mean Phred below 15, or lacked an exact constant-primer or identifier match. COPE v1.2.5 was used to merge the high-quality paired reads, and each unique nucleotide sequence was defined as a clonotype. MiTCR v1.1 was used to align the clonotypes against IMGT TRBV, TRBD and TRBJ reference segments. Analysis was restricted to V-J combinations with a frequency above 0.0001, which covered roughly 99% of repertoires. A TCS score was defined as the ratio of F50 (clonal expansion) to E x V (chaos), with BLOSUM62-based TCRdist applied between CDR3 peptides within each V-J. Welch's t-statistics and random forest reduced fewer than 600 V-J features to under 15, which were used in a naive Bayes classifier (R e1071). The public reads were quality trimmed at Q25 with fastp and then assembled into clones with MiXCR by TCRdb, keeping productive beta chains. CDR3 protein sequences are deduplicated, and each keeps its most common genes and DNA. The V and J calls come from TCRdb's annotation, not from the publication. The sample table shows fewer than 650,000 distinct CDR3 sequences, and approximately 13% are seen once. The top ten hold under 7% of the sample.

From the cysteine up to the phenylalanine, the CDR3 has a length of 15 residues. Only the CDR3 region is kept as DNA, spanning 45 bases read in frame from base 1. V loses 3 bases of germline sequence and J loses 0 bases, and the interval between the two ends is 10 bases. CDR1 and CDR2, looked up from the germline V gene, are KGHDR and SFDVKD. This clonotype was found many times. Its antigen is currently not known. Base qualities were left out, and no much larger clone turns up one base away. Hyperthyroidism patients were newly diagnosed, had a disease duration of under 2 months, and were aged 18 to 65 years. The study excluded patients with uncontrolled infections, other autoimmune diseases, pregnancy or lactation. Diagnoses were based on clinical symptoms, serum thyroxine and TRAb, thyroid ultrasound and orbital computed tomography. Blood from progressor patients was drawn when they were first diagnosed with hyperthyroidism, before any ophthalmopathy symptoms appeared. PBMCs were separated from 10 ml of fresh peripheral blood using Ficoll-Paque density gradient centrifugation. Progressor patients were first diagnosed with Graves' hyperthyroidism and then developed ophthalmopathy during follow-up. Total RNA was extracted using Trizol reagent, and RNA quality was assessed on an Agilent 2100 Bioanalyzer.

Input material: blood. The sequence derives from a woman in her twenties or thirties with Graves' hyperthyroidism that later progressed to Graves' ophthalmopathy. The V and J segments used are TRBV24-1 and TRBJ1-2; the D gene identity is not certain. The CDR3 corresponds to CATSDDGLANYGYTF. In nucleotide form, the sequence is TGTGCCACCAGTGATGACGGATTAGCTAACTATGGCTACACCTTC.